These 3 T cell receptor beta chains share one sample of origin, sequenced in a study of metastatic and nonmetastatic thyroid tumors. Treatment of any kind had been given to no patient before thyroid surgery. Using MiXCR, TCRdb reanalyzed the PCR reads. This sample carries tens of thousands of clones, around an eighth of them seen once, and the ten largest clones take over 7%. The sequencing sample was made of tumor tissue. Every receptor here comes from a female donor with papillary thyroid cancer or a benign thyroid nodule (not recorded which). Some clones in this sample may be carry-over from other donors' samples.

DNA for the CDR3: TGTGCCAGCAGCTTAGGGACTAGCGGCACAGATACGCAGTATTTT. Its protein product is CASSLGTSGTDTQYF. This chain connects TRBV13 to TRBJ2-3; 8 bases align to TRBD2. With V trimmed by 0 bases and J by 1 base, 0 bases remained unmatched. The CDR3 consists of 15 residues. CDR1 PRHDT and CDR2 FYEKMQ come from the germline V gene (reference sequence).

This clone was picked up many times. The rearrangement uses TRBV10-3 and TRBJ2-2; 12 nucleotides align to TRBD2. CDR1 is ENHRY, CDR2 SYGVKD, per germline. The CDR3 has 15 residues. J was trimmed by 4 bases and V by 7 bases; bases with no gene match: 4. DNA of the CDR3: TGTGCCATCAACCCTAGCGGGAGGGCCACCGGGGAGCTGTTTTTT. Protein: CAINPSGRATGELFF.

The sample holds many counts of this clone. The chain has TRBV10-3 and TRBJ2-7; 7 positions match TRBD2. Germline values: CDR1 ENHRY, CDR2 SYGVKD. V lost 9 bases to trimming and J lost 3 bases; unmatched junction nucleotides: 5. The CDR3 has 12 residues. CDR3 in DNA: TGTGCCATGGGGGACTATGACTACGAGCAGTACTTC. It codes for CAMGDYDYEQYF.